Sequencing of this T cell receptor beta chain was carried out in a study of blood T cell repertoires in COVID-19. Some clones are missing from TCRdb's copy, which holds only in-frame ones; the method was immunoSEQ multiplex PCR. Of around 100,000 clones listed, 75% to 90% are singletons. In germline, CDR1 is LGHDT, CDR2 YNNKEL (reference sequence). This CDR3 contains 15 residues. V was pared by 1 base and J by 0 bases, with 7 bases between. Sequences were obtained from peripheral blood. The chain couples TRBV3-1 (or the pseudogene TRBV3-2) to TRBJ1-5; D not resolved. The clonotype originates from a human donor in a cohort sampled during active COVID-19. CDR3 DNA: TGTGCCAGCAGCCAAGGAGGGTATAGCAATCAGCCCCAGCATTTT. Translated: CASSQGGYSNQPQHF.